These 22 T cell receptor beta chains originate from one sample sequenced in a study of blood T cell repertoires in COVID-19 (dated by TCRdb to 2020 to 2021). Library construction relied on the immunoSEQ multiplex PCR assay. This immuneACCESS table, as held by TCRdb, lists in-frame sequences with V and J called but not all clones. Of the missing ones, under half trace to an unresolved V gene in checked studies; the others have no known cause. The sample table holds around 270,000 clones, of which around 90% were seen once. The ten biggest clones cover 2.5% to 3% of the sample. The specimen was peripheral blood. The receptors derive from a person aged 18-30 years with COVID-19, enrolled during active disease.

The chain employs TRBV5-1 and TRBJ1-2, with 7 positions matching TRBD1. CDR3 size: 14 residues. Germline CDR1 and CDR2: SGHRS and YFSETQ. V trimming: 4 bases; J trimming: 8 bases; junction bases outside the gene matches: 11. CDR3 sequence: CASSGGEGARGYTF. CDR3 bases: TGCGCCAGCAGCGGGGGCGAGGGGGCGCGGGGCTACACCTTC.

The chain recombines TRBV7-2 with TRBJ2-6, with 8 bases aligning to TRBD2. The CDR3 is made up of 16 amino acids. The J segment lost 2 bases and the V segment lost 1 base, leaving 1 base of the junction unmatched. Germline assignment: CDR1 SGHTA and CDR2 FQGNSA. The CDR3 DNA is TGTGCCAGCAGCTTAGACGGGAGGGCTGGGGCCAACGTCCTGACTTTC. Residues: CASSLDGRAGANVLTF.

The chain combines TRBV24-1 with TRBJ2-5, with D possibly TRBD2 on 5 matching bases. CDR1 is KGHDR and CDR2 is SFDVKD in the germline V gene. CDR3 length: 15 amino acids. The V gene lost 4 bases and the J gene lost 2 bases, with 13 bases spanning the gap. In DNA, the CDR3 is TGTGCCACCAGTGAAGGGAGACGGACGCAAGAGACCCAGTACTTC. Translating gives CATSEGRRTQETQYF.

About this clone: An end of the junction differs from the germline gene, which may be a read error. The J gene is TRBJ1-1, the V gene TRBV19; weak D call: TRBD1 (5 bases). There are 11 residues in the CDR3. In germline, CDR1 is LNHDA, CDR2 SQIVND (reference sequence). The CDR3 coding sequence is TGTGCCAGTAGTATGGGCAGGGATACCTTTTTT. This translates into CASSMGRDTFF.

V and J are TRBV21-1 and TRBJ2-5; TRBD2 is taken as the D call from the table, unchecked against the DNA. TRBV21-1 is labeled a pseudogene. The CDR3 is made up of 16 amino acids. As DNA, the CDR3 is TGTGCCAGCAGCAATGTGGCTAGCGGGAGACAAGAGACCCAGTACTTC. Translating it yields CASSNVASGRQETQYF.

The genes are TRBV7-9 and TRBJ1-6; D is possibly TRBD1 (6 bases). CDR1 is SEHNR and CDR2 is FQNEAQ in the germline V gene (reference sequence). V lost 0 bases, J lost 8 bases, and 14 bases lay in between. The CDR3 contains 16 residues. In DNA form, the CDR3 reads TGTGCCAGCAGCTTAGCCGGGTCAGGGGTTGATTCACCCCTCCACTTT. As protein: CASSLAGSGVDSPLHF.

The J gene is TRBJ2-7, the V gene TRBV4-1, with 10 bases that match TRBD1. Per germline, CDR1 MGHRA and CDR2 YSYEKL. The CDR3 consists of 15 residues. The V segment lost 1 base and the J segment 5 bases; nucleotides outside the gene matches: 5. The CDR3 reads CASSQGGTGAHEQYF. In nucleotides, the CDR3 is TGCGCCAGCAGCCAAGGCGGGACAGGGGCCCACGAGCAGTACTTC.

V is TRBV5-8 and J is TRBJ2-5; no reliable D call. Deletions cut 0 bases from V and 4 bases from J, with 10 bases between. The CDR3 is 14 residues long. Germline V CDR1 and CDR2: SGHTS, YDEGEE. Written as DNA, the CDR3 is TGTGCCAGCAGCTTGGACACATTTGGAGAGACCCAGTACTTC. It yields the protein CASSLDTFGETQYF.

CDR3 bases: TGTGCCAGCAGCCCGGGACAGCTCCAAGGGGAGCCCCAGCATTTT. As protein: CASSPGQLQGEPQHF. This sequence joins TRBV5-8 and TRBJ1-5, with 7 bases fitting TRBD1. Germline CDR1 is SGHTS and CDR2 is YDEGEE. The V gene end was trimmed by 4 bases and the J gene end by 8 bases; junction bases not matched to a gene: 12. This CDR3 spans 15 amino acids. Drawing the rest from reference TRBV5-8 and TRBJ1-5, the complete variable domain is EAGVTQSPTHLIKTRGQQATLRCSPISGHTSVYWYQQALGLGLQFLLWYDEGEERNRGNFPPRFSGRQFPNYSSELNVNALELEDSALYLCASSPGQLQGEPQHFGDGTRLSIL.

V gene TRBV4-3 combines with J gene TRBJ2-6; 7 bases map to TRBD1. The CDR3 contains 17 residues. The germline V gene has CDR1 LGHNA and CDR2 YSLEER. The V gene end was trimmed by 1 base and the J gene end by 2 bases; junction bases not matched to a gene: 5. CDR3 coding DNA: TGCGCCAGCAGCCAAGTCAAGGGGGCTGCTGGGGCCAACGTCCTGACTTTC. Translated: CASSQVKGAAGANVLTF.

V is TRBV5-4 and J is TRBJ1-2; a possible D gene is TRBD1 (6 bases). V lost 0 bases and J 6 bases, leaving 9 bases between the germline ends. Germline V gene lookup returns CDR1 SGHNT and CDR2 YYREEE (reference sequence). The CDR3 runs to 13 residues. CDR3 amino acids: CASSLDRDNGYTF. The CDR3, as DNA: TGTGCCAGCAGCTTGGACAGGGATAATGGCTACACCTTC. Looking up the rest from reference TRBV5-4 and TRBJ1-2 gives the full variable domain: ETGVTQSPTHLIKTRGQQVTLRCSSQSGHNTVSWYQQALGQGPQFIFQYYREEENGRGNFPPRFSGLQFPNYSSELNVNALELDDSALYLCASSLDRDNGYTFGSGTRLTVV.

CDR3 coding DNA: TGCGCCAGCAGCTTGGTTTCGGGCAGGGGCTACGAGCAGTACTTC. It is translated as CASSLVSGRGYEQYF. The chain recombines TRBV5-1 with TRBJ2-7, with D perhaps matching TRBD1 (6 bases). Trimming stripped 0 bases from V and 3 bases from J, with 13 bases between. The CDR3 covers 15 residues. CDR1 is SGHRS, CDR2 YFSETQ, per germline. Supplemented by reference TRBV5-1 and TRBJ2-7, the full variable domain reads KAGVTQTPRYLIKTRGQQVTLSCSPISGHRSVSWYQQTPGQGLQFLFEYFSETQRNKGNFPGRFSGRQFSNSRSEMNVSTLELGDSALYLCASSLVSGRGYEQYFGPGTRLTVT.

This chain connects TRBV5-4 to TRBJ1-1, with 7 bases aligning to TRBD1. With 0 bases clipped from V and 0 bases from J, the junction kept 8 bases outside the gene matches. The CDR3 covers 17 residues. The germline V gene has CDR1 SGHNT and CDR2 YYREEE (reference sequence). The CDR3 sequence is CASSLARDRSMNTEAFF. In DNA, the CDR3 is TGTGCCAGCAGCTTGGCCAGGGACAGAAGTATGAACACTGAAGCTTTCTTT.

The chain combines TRBV5-1 with TRBJ2-3, with D tentatively TRBD2 (5 bases). CDR3 length equals 13 residues. V was shortened by 7 bases and J by 3 bases, with 12 bases between the two germline ends. Per the germline V gene, CDR1 is SGHRS and CDR2 is YFSETQ. The CDR3 is CASGLIRTDTQYF. The CDR3 region has the DNA TGCGCCAGCGGACTCATTCGGACAGATACGCAGTATTTT.

The chain uses TRBV12-3 or TRBV12-4 and TRBJ2-1, with D tentatively TRBD1 (6 bases). V gave up 2 bases and J gave up 10 bases, with 12 bases separating them. The CDR3 spans 13 residues. The CDR3 reads CASSLIGTLEQFF. CDR3 coding DNA: TGTGCCAGCAGTTTAATCGGGACACTCGAGCAGTTCTTC.

A single count supports this clone. V and J are TRBV4-1 and TRBJ1-1; no firm D call. Deletions cut 1 base from V and 2 bases from J, with 8 bases between. The CDR3 sequence is 14 residues long. The germline gives CDR1 MGHRA, CDR2 YSYEKL. The DNA for the CDR3 is TGCGCCAGCAGCCAAGGGGGAGGTAACACTGAAGCTTTCTTT. Translation: CASSQGGGNTEAFF.

The V and J genes are TRBV6-5 and TRBJ1-3; D not certain. Trimming removed 6 bases from V and 4 bases from J, with 16 bases in between. The CDR3 runs to 15 residues. Germline CDR1 and CDR2: MNHEY and SVGAGI. The CDR3 DNA reads as TGTGCCAGCAGACAAGGGTGGACGGGAGGAAACACCATATATTTT. This sequence encodes CASRQGWTGGNTIYF.

This clone has only one observation. The DNA of the CDR3 is TGTGCCAGCAGTTTCGAGGCAGGGGGCTACGAGCAGTACTTC. This sequence encodes CASSFEAGGYEQYF. J is TRBJ2-7 and V is TRBV27, with 7 bases that match TRBD1. Germline trimming cut 3 bases from V and 3 bases from J; bases unmatched to any gene: 5. Germline V gene sequence: CDR1 MNHEY, CDR2 SMNVEV (reference sequence). This CDR3 region has 14 residues.

The chain is built from TRBV7-9 and TRBJ2-1, with a weak D call TRBD2 (6 bases). The CDR3 extends over 16 amino acids. V was clipped by 4 bases and J by 0 bases, with 13 bases between them. Germline V CDR1 and CDR2: SEHNR, FQNEAQ (reference sequence). The CDR3: CASSSLTSISYNEQFF. CDR3 nucleotide sequence: TGTGCCAGCAGCTCTTTAACTAGCATCTCCTACAATGAGCAGTTCTTC.

This sequence joins TRBV15 and TRBJ2-3, with 9 bases fitting TRBD2. CDR1 LNHNV and CDR2 YYDKDF come from the germline V gene (reference sequence). The trim removed 3 bases at V and 4 bases at J, leaving 5 bases unmatched. The CDR3 totals 15 residues. For the CDR3, the DNA is TGTGCCACCAGCAGGTTAGCGGGAGTGTCAGATACGCAGTATTTT. This gives the protein CATSRLAGVSDTQYF.

This clone was seen just once. The chain has TRBV27 and TRBJ2-2, with 8 bases that match TRBD1. The J segment lost 7 bases and the V segment lost 5 bases, leaving 0 bases of the junction unmatched. CDR1 is MNHEY and CDR2 is SMNVEV in the germline V gene (reference sequence). This CDR3 is 12 amino acids long. This CDR3 is CASSTGGGELFF. CDR3 coding DNA: TGTGCCAGCAGTACAGGGGGCGGGGAGCTGTTTTTT.

The CDR3 is CASSVDPLADNEQFF. Written as DNA, the CDR3 is TGTGCCAGCAGCGTAGATCCCCTAGCGGACAATGAGCAGTTCTTC. V is TRBV9 and J is TRBJ2-1, with TRBD2 identical over 7 bases. CDR3 length: 15 amino acids. Germline values: CDR1 SGDLS, CDR2 YYNGEE. J gave up 5 bases and V 0 bases, and 5 bases lay outside the gene matches. Using reference TRBV9 and TRBJ2-1 for the parts outside the CDR3, the full variable domain is DSGVTQTPKHLITATGQRVTLRCSPRSGDLSVYWYQQSLDQGLQFLIQYYNGEERAKGNILERFSAQQFPDLHSELNLSSLELGDSALYFCASSVDPLADNEQFFGPGTRLTVL.